Shown below are 24 T cell receptor beta chains from a single sample sequenced in a study of response to subunit inactivated influenza vaccine. TCRdb ran MiXCR on the RT-PCR reads and lists one entry per CDR3 protein. This repertoire shows about 500,000 distinct CDR3 sequences, approximately 15% found once; its top ten account for over 2.5%. Here the sequenced sample was CD4+ T cells sorted from PBMCs, taken around 25 months after vaccination. These receptor sequences come from a man aged 45 to 70 who received an inactivated influenza vaccine.

This clonotype occurred many times. This chain uses TRBV20-1 with TRBJ2-3, with D perhaps matching TRBD2 (5 bases). V lost 6 bases to trimming and J lost 5 bases, with 12 bases between them. Germline V gene data show CDR1 as DFQATT and CDR2 as SNEGSKA (reference sequence). The CDR3 is 12 amino acids. The CDR3 is CSAKGREDTQYF. In DNA form, the CDR3 reads TGCAGTGCGAAGGGCCGGGAAGATACGCAGTATTTT.

A few counts support this clonotype. The rearrangement uses TRBV3-1 and TRBJ2-7, with 16 bases that match TRBD2. The CDR3 length is 15 residues. Unmatched junction bases numbered 2, after V lost 4 bases and J lost 5 bases. CDR1 and CDR2 (germline): LGHDT, YNNKEL (reference sequence). CDR3 coding DNA: TGTGCCAGCAGCCCGGGACTAGCGGGGGGGCACGAGCAGTACTTC. Translating gives CASSPGLAGGHEQYF.

This sequence joins TRBV4-3 and TRBJ2-3; D is possibly TRBD2 (6 bases). The germline gives CDR1 LGHNA, CDR2 YSLEER. V dropped 2 bases and J dropped 0 bases, with 9 bases sitting between them. The CDR3 has 15 amino acids. The CDR3 region is CASSQTGTSTDTQYF. In nucleotides, the CDR3 is TGCGCCAGCAGCCAAACCGGGACTAGCACAGATACGCAGTATTTT.

The rearrangement joins TRBV9 to TRBJ2-1; D perhaps matches TRBD1 (5 bases). Trimming removed 3 bases from V and 0 bases from J, with 10 bases in between. Germline V gives CDR1 SGDLS, CDR2 YYNGEE. This CDR3 is 15 amino acids long. CDR3 protein: CASSATGSSYNEQFF. The CDR3 DNA reads TGTGCCAGCAGCGCCACAGGTAGCTCCTACAATGAGCAGTTCTTC.

This clonotype has a count of ten or more. This rearrangement joins TRBV29-1 to TRBJ2-5; 8 nucleotides align to TRBD1. CDR3 length: 12 residues. From germline, CDR1 is SQVTM and CDR2 ANQGSEA. Trimming removed 7 bases from V and 4 bases from J; junction bases left unmatched: 5. The CDR3 DNA sequence: TGCAGCGCCGACCAGGGGGCAGAGACCCAGTACTTC. This encodes CSADQGAETQYF.

This clonotype was recorded a few times. This chain uses TRBV5-1 with TRBJ2-5; 10 nucleotides align to TRBD2. Germline V lookup: CDR1 SGHRS, CDR2 YFSETQ. The CDR3 extends over 17 amino acids. V lost 3 bases, J lost 4 bases, and 12 bases stayed unmatched. CDR3 amino acids: CASSSGGTSAGVETQYF. The DNA for the CDR3 is TGCGCCAGCAGCTCGGGAGGGACTAGCGCGGGGGTAGAGACCCAGTACTTC.

The chain employs TRBV4-1 and TRBJ1-3; 9 bases fit TRBD1. This CDR3 contains 14 residues. Germline assignment: CDR1 MGHRA and CDR2 YSYEKL. V trimming: 4 bases; J trimming: 8 bases; junction bases outside the gene matches: 6. The CDR3 protein is CASSPPGQGDTIYF. The CDR3 coding sequence is TGCGCCAGCAGCCCTCCGGGACAGGGAGACACCATATATTTT.

This clonotype was detected a few times. This chain connects TRBV20-1 to TRBJ2-3, with D possibly being TRBD1 or TRBD2 (5 bases each). Germline CDR1 and CDR2: DFQATT and SNEGSKA (reference sequence). This CDR3 has 15 amino acids. Trimming removed 0 bases at V and 0 bases at J, with 10 bases between. CDR3 amino acids: CSARDGAYSTDTQYF. CDR3 coding DNA: TGCAGTGCTAGAGACGGGGCCTATAGCACAGATACGCAGTATTTT.

The chain recombines TRBV6-5 with TRBJ1-6; D is possibly TRBD1 (5 bases). The germline V and J ends were trimmed by 11 bases and 14 bases, with 10 bases remaining between them. Germline V gene sequence: CDR1 MNHEY, CDR2 SVGAGI. This CDR3 comprises 9 residues. DNA of the CDR3: TGTGCCGGTAGGGGAACCCTCCACTTT. It yields the protein CAGRGTLHF.

J is TRBJ2-1 and V is TRBV11-2; D possibly uses TRBD1 or TRBD2 (5 bases each). The CDR3 length is 16 residues. Germline values: CDR1 SGHAT, CDR2 FQNNGV. Trimming removed 5 bases at V and 3 bases at J, with 17 bases between. The CDR3 DNA follows: TGTGCCAGCAGCCCCCTGTGGGGGACCGACTACAATGAGCAGTTCTTC. As protein: CASSPLWGTDYNEQFF.

This clonotype was seen a handful of times. The V gene is TRBV7-2, the J gene TRBJ2-5, with 7 nucleotides matching TRBD1. This CDR3 has 16 amino acids. V lost 1 base and J lost 6; bases outside the gene matches: 11. Germline CDR1 and CDR2: SGHTA and FQGNSA. CDR3 bases: TGTGCCAGCAGCTTAGTGAGGGGGCCCTTAGGAAAGACCCAGTACTTC. It specifies CASSLVRGPLGKTQYF.

This clonotype was detected a few times. This chain joins TRBV3-1 and TRBJ2-1; 8 bases fit TRBD2. The J segment lost 6 bases and the V segment lost 4 bases, leaving 8 bases of the junction unmatched. Germline CDR1 and CDR2: LGHDT and YNNKEL (reference sequence). The CDR3 extends over 15 amino acids. The CDR3: CASSPPPGRGNEQFF. The DNA for the CDR3 is TGTGCCAGCAGCCCGCCCCCCGGGAGGGGCAATGAGCAGTTCTTC.

V gene TRBV5-6 combines with J gene TRBJ2-2, with a weak D call TRBD2 (5 bases). CDR1 SGHDT and CDR2 YYEEEE come from the germline V gene. The CDR3 loop spans 15 amino acids. Trimming cost V 5 bases and J 6 bases, with 17 bases left between them. Here the CDR3 DNA reads TGTGCCAGCAGTTATACACCGGCTAGCCCCGGGGAGCTGTTTTTT. Translating gives CASSYTPASPGELFF.

The chain joins TRBV28 to TRBJ2-3; D unclear. The length of the CDR3 is 15 residues. V was pared by 7 bases and J by 3 bases, with 17 bases between. Germline V gene data show CDR1 as MDHEN and CDR2 as SYDVKM. The CDR3 nucleotides are TGTGCCAGCAACTTAGTCCGACTCGGGACAGATACGCAGTATTTT. Residues: CASNLVRLGTDTQYF.

V gene TRBV27 combines with J gene TRBJ2-1, with a weak D call TRBD1 (6 bases). Trimming shortened V by 5 bases and J by 8 bases, and 16 bases separated the two germline ends. CDR1 is MNHEY, CDR2 SMNVEV, per germline (reference sequence). The CDR3 covers 14 residues. CDR3 sequence reads: CASSTGTIIDEQFF. DNA for the CDR3: TGTGCCAGCAGTACCGGGACAATCATCGATGAGCAGTTCTTC.

This clonotype was counted at least ten times. This chain links TRBV20-1 with TRBJ2-1, with 15 nucleotides matching TRBD2. CDR1 and CDR2 (germline): DFQATT, SNEGSKA (reference sequence). The CDR3 consists of 18 residues. The V and J ends lost 4 bases and 0 bases, in that order; junction bases with no gene match: 7. The CDR3 bases are TGCAGTGCTATGGGACTAGCGGGGGGTACACTCTCCTACAATGAGCAGTTCTTC. Its translation: CSAMGLAGGTLSYNEQFF.

The chain joins TRBV28 to TRBJ2-5; D is possibly TRBD1 (5 bases). Deletions cut 2 bases from V and 5 bases from J, with 15 bases between. CDR1 and CDR2 (germline): MDHEN, SYDVKM. The CDR3 sequence is 15 residues long. The CDR3 reads CASSLVKDIPETQYF. Written as DNA, the CDR3 is TGTGCCAGCAGTTTAGTCAAGGACATACCTGAGACCCAGTACTTC.

In this sample, this clonotype turned up many times. This rearrangement joins TRBV5-1 to TRBJ1-2; maybe TRBD1 (6 bases). The germline V and J ends were trimmed by 2 bases and 0 bases, with 11 bases remaining between them. The CDR3 contains 15 residues. Germline values: CDR1 SGHRS, CDR2 YFSETQ. The CDR3 coding sequence is TGCGCCAGCAGCTTTGCAGGGGAACCTAACTATGGCTACACCTTC. It is translated as CASSFAGEPNYGYTF.

This clonotype was seen a handful of times. The genes are TRBV10-3 and TRBJ2-1, with 8 bases aligning to TRBD2. Germline V gene sequence: CDR1 ENHRY, CDR2 SYGVKD. Trimming cost V 0 bases and J 8 bases; bases outside gene matches: 9. CDR3 length: 16 residues. The CDR3 spells CAISESSGIIGDEQFF. As DNA, the CDR3 is TGTGCCATCAGTGAGTCTAGCGGGATTATCGGCGATGAGCAGTTCTTC.

The chain couples TRBV9 to TRBJ1-2; D gene uncertain. Trimming took off 0 bases at V and 3 bases at J, with 15 bases between the two ends. In germline, CDR1 is SGDLS, CDR2 YYNGEE. This CDR3 has 16 amino acids. CDR3: CASSVDVNPNHYGYTF. DNA of the CDR3: TGTGCCAGCAGCGTAGACGTGAACCCTAATCACTATGGCTACACCTTC.

V usage is TRBV2 and J usage is TRBJ1-4, with D tentatively TRBD1 (5 bases). V shed 3 bases and J shed 0 bases, with 11 bases lying between them. Germline V gene sequence: CDR1 SNHLY, CDR2 FYNNEI. The CDR3 extends over 16 amino acids. The CDR3 region is CASSEAGHTTNEKLFF. The CDR3 coding sequence is TGTGCCAGCAGTGAGGCAGGACACACAACTAATGAAAAACTGTTTTTT.

The J gene is TRBJ2-3, the V gene TRBV27; TRBD2 might be the D (5 bases). From germline, CDR1 is MNHEY and CDR2 SMNVEV (reference sequence). The CDR3 contains 15 residues. V was pared by 6 bases and J by 2 bases, with 15 bases between. Here the CDR3 reads CASSHLSGTTDTQYF. In DNA form, the CDR3 reads TGTGCCAGCAGCCACCTAAGCGGCACCACAGATACGCAGTATTTT.

The chain joins TRBV4-3 to TRBJ2-3; the D gene could be TRBD1 or TRBD2 (5 bases each). V shed 4 bases and J shed 6 bases, with 14 bases lying between them. The CDR3 covers 14 residues. Germline V gene sequence: CDR1 LGHNA, CDR2 YSLEER. The CDR3 DNA follows: TGCGCCAGCAGCCCCGGGGCGGCCGGGGATACGCAGTATTTT. It translates to CASSPGAAGDTQYF.

This clonotype was found a few times. V is TRBV10-3 and J is TRBJ1-6; 9 bases map to TRBD1. V dropped 5 bases and J dropped 4; count of bases not matched to a gene: 3. CDR3 size: 15 residues. The germline V gene encodes CDR1 ENHRY and CDR2 SYGVKD. CDR3 sequence (DNA): TGTGCCATCAGTCGGGACAGGGCTTATAATTCACCCCTCCACTTT. Protein sequence: CAISRDRAYNSPLHF.